A single sample is the source of the 7 T cell receptor beta chains below, sequenced in a study of blood T cell repertoires in COVID-19. Produced via immunoSEQ multiplex PCR; TCRdb's table is partial and in-frame only. In the table there are around 100,000 clones, roughly nine tenths of which are singletons. Sequencing used peripheral blood. These receptors came from a human donor in a cohort sampled during active COVID-19.

The gene calls are TRBV7-9 and TRBJ1-1, with D perhaps TRBD1 (6 bases). With 4 bases removed from V and 0 bases from J, the gap between germline ends came to 18 bases. Per the germline V gene, CDR1 is SEHNR and CDR2 is FQNEAQ (reference sequence). The CDR3 runs 17 residues. DNA for the CDR3: TGTGCCAGCAGCTCCTTTGGGGGCCAGGAAATGAACACTGAAGCTTTCTTT. It is translated as CASSSFGGQEMNTEAFF.

A word on this clone: Distinct nucleotide sequences in the sample also encode this CDR3. The chain joins TRBV6-5 to TRBJ1-2; D gene ambiguous. Germline-derived CDR1 and CDR2 are MNHEY and SVGAGI. The CDR3 has 13 residues. V was pared by 0 bases and J by 0 bases, with 2 bases between. CDR3 DNA: TGTGCCAGCAGTTACTCCTCTAACTATGGCTACACCTTC. It translates to CASSYSSNYGYTF.

V and J are TRBV7-6 and TRBJ2-7, with D uncertain. Trimming pared 5 bases from V and 10 bases from J, leaving 18 bases between. The CDR3 has 13 residues. Germline V CDR1 and CDR2: SGHVS, FNYEAQ. Here the CDR3 reads CASSQPEWRVQYF. DNA for the CDR3: TGTGCCAGCAGCCAACCGGAATGGAGAGTCCAGTACTTC. The variable domain in full, with the rest retrieved from reference TRBV7-6 and TRBJ2-7, is GAGVSQSPRYKVTKRGQDVALRCDPISGHVSLYWYRQALGQGPEFLTYFNYEAQQDKSGLPNDRFSAERPEGSISTLTIQRTEQRDSAMYRCASSQPEWRVQYFGPGTRLTVT.

This rearrangement joins TRBV7-9 to TRBJ1-5; D gene uncertain. There are 13 residues in the CDR3. CDR1 and CDR2 from the germline V gene are SEHNR and FQNEAQ (reference sequence). Trimming stripped 4 bases from V and 5 bases from J, with 9 bases between. The CDR3 loop reads CASSSSSHQPQHF. The CDR3 DNA is TGTGCCAGCAGCTCCTCGTCTCATCAGCCCCAGCATTTT.

The rearrangement uses TRBV10-3 and TRBJ1-1; 9 bases fit TRBD1. CDR1 is ENHRY, CDR2 SYGVKD, per germline. This CDR3 has 12 residues. Trimming cost V 4 bases and J 10 bases; bases outside gene matches: 4. The DNA for the CDR3 is TGTGCCATCAGTGGGGGACAGGGAGGAGCTTTCTTT. Protein product: CAISGGQGGAFF.

This clone has only one observation. V gene TRBV25-1 combines with J gene TRBJ1-1; D gene ambiguous. CDR1 and CDR2 (germline): MGHDK, SYGVNS. V was pared by 3 bases and J by 3 bases, with 5 bases between. CDR3 size: 12 residues. CDR3: CASSDPYTEAFF. CDR3 sequence (DNA): TGTGCCAGCAGTGACCCCTACACTGAAGCTTTCTTT.

The chain combines TRBV19 with TRBJ1-5, with a possible D match to TRBD1 (6 bases). Trimming stripped 4 bases from V and 1 base from J, with 11 bases between. Per germline, CDR1 LNHDA and CDR2 SQIVND (reference sequence). There are 15 residues in the CDR3. The CDR3 region is CASSNPGQSNQPQHF. CDR3 nucleotides: TGTGCCAGTAGTAATCCGGGACAAAGCAATCAGCCCCAGCATTTT.